The entry below gives a single T cell receptor (beta chain) sequence along with its context. In the naive CD8 group, cells lacked CD45RO and were positively selected for CCR7, so terminally differentiated effector memory CD45RA+ cells were left out. These data originate in a study of shared clonotypes between healthy human individuals. Study in general: Ranging from 18 to 49 in age, donors were two women and a few men.

The CDR3 extends over 15 amino acids. V was cut by 4 bases and J by 4 bases, with 14 bases left in between. Germline values: CDR1 MNHEY, CDR2 SMNVEV (reference sequence). Using approximately 200 ng DNA, 30,000 or so T cell genomes, the sorted-subset replicate PCRs were run. The method was immunoSEQ multiplex PCR; TCRdb's version includes in-frame clones alone and lacks a portion of them. The sample lists some 2.1 million clones; around 93% were seen once. The source material was naive CD8+ T cells from PBMCs. The chain is built from TRBV27 and TRBJ2-1; maybe TRBD2 (5 bases). This TCR was sampled from a man aged 18 to 30 in good health. Some clones in this sample may be carry-over from other donors' samples. CDR3: CASSSRPGWYNEQFF. As DNA, the CDR3 is TGTGCCAGCAGTTCCCGGCCGGGGTGGTACAATGAGCAGTTCTTC.